The clone carrying this TCR beta chain was seen just once. Its matching antigen is unknown. The junction had 6 bases not matched to a gene; V was cut back by 3 bases and J by 3 bases. CDR3 length equals 15 residues. CDR1 and CDR2 from the germline V gene are LGHNA and YNFKEQ. This entry is derived from a study of shared clonotypes between healthy human individuals. Study information: The study used three CD4 naive, three CD4 memory, two CD8 naive and one CD8 memory plate per donor.

Each sorted subset replicate got 200 ng genomic DNA, roughly 30,000 genomes. The table came from immunoSEQ multiplex PCR; TCRdb's copy has only in-frame clones and leaves some out. The sample holds about 510,000 clones, almost 97% seen once. Study findings and constraints: Naive subsets tended to show greater estimated richness than memory subsets. In the sorted subsets, rarefaction showed sequencing was incomplete despite large depth.

The sample comprised naive CD4+ T cells sorted from blood. Sample subset: CD45RA+ positively selected. The TCR was taken from a woman in her twenties or thirties in good health. The V gene is TRBV4-2, the J gene TRBJ2-7; 9 nucleotides align to TRBD1. The CDR3 DNA reads as TGTGCCAGCAGCCAGACAGGGGGGGGCCGCTACGAGCAGTACTTC. Translation: CASSQTGGGRYEQYF.